This TCR beta chain was recorded in a study of blood T cell repertoires in COVID-19 (dated by TCRdb to about 2020). Some background on the complete study: The collaborator samples originated in the United States, Italy and Spain and spanned the acute and convalescent phases of COVID-19. The material from the prospective study consisted of cDNA or gDNA derived from T cells, B-cell-depleted T cells, or PBMCs. Subjects who had been exposed to COVID-19, were actively infected with it, or had recovered from it provided the deeply sampled blood TCRbeta repertoires that made up the dataset. The repertoires were released in a freely available public database meant as a resource for research on the immune response to SARS-CoV-2. Samples were obtained from the ongoing ImmuneRACE study (first 160 participants) and from approximately 1,200 subjects provided by 6 global collaborators. Sample metadata almost always included a de-identified subject ID, COVID-19 status, age in years and sex. Where available, HLA class I and class II types were obtained from metadata supplied by the sample provider rather than from assay-based typing. Here is what the overall study found, with its caveats: The amount of clinical and demographic metadata varied by source and participant and was provided uncurated.

The collaborating institutions used their own protocols to collect whole blood in K2EDTA tubes. For TCRbeta analysis, collaborators shipped samples as frozen whole blood, isolated PBMCs, or DNA extracted from either of those sample types. Points on this clone: Its antigen is still unknown. Nothing much larger sits one base from this clone, and base qualities are not available.

TCRbeta CDR3 regions were amplified from genomic DNA using the immunoSEQ Assay, a bias-controlled multiplex PCR. The study's processing was this. Within the assay, amplification of reference gene primers was used to estimate how many nucleated cells each sample contained. To quantify the absolute abundance of each unique TCRbeta CDR3 rearrangement, sequence reads were collapsed and filtered. For each sample, productive Simpson clonality was calculated by taking the square root of Simpson's diversity index across productive rearrangements. The table comes from immuneACCESS by way of TCRdb, which keeps in-frame sequences with V and J called. Part of the clones is missing from these tables; in studies checked, under half for an unresolved V gene and the rest for unknown reasons. That table is the source of V, J and clone size, and D and trimming were worked out from the DNA. The table for this sample lists 80,000 to 100,000 clones; more than 90% of them were counted only once. Roughly 4% of the sample is in the top ten clones.

The CDR3, from cysteine to phenylalanine, totals 13 residues. The entry retains the CDR3 DNA only, 39 bases that are in frame from base 1. V sheds 6 bases and J sheds 2 bases, leaving 11 bases between their ends. CDR1 and CDR2 were assigned from the germline V gene as SGHRS and YFSETQ. Sequencing used peripheral blood. The rearrangement joined TRBV5-1 to TRBJ2-5, and perhaps TRBD1 as D gene, on 6 matching bases. The clonotype originates from a human donor with active COVID-19. The donor label of this sample is uncertain. The CDR3 protein sequence reads: CASTPGQQETQYF. The nucleotide sequence is TGCGCCAGCACCCCCGGACAGCAAGAGACCCAGTACTTC.